These T cell receptor beta chains were read from a single sample in a study of blood T cell repertoires in COVID-19. Using immunoSEQ multiplex PCR, the repertoire was profiled, and TCRdb retains in-frame clones only, with some absent. The table shows approximately 97,000 clones, with 81% occurring only once. The sequenced sample was peripheral blood. These receptors came from a man between 60 and 75 years old with acute or convalescent COVID-19. Both conserved end residues are trimmed from each CDR3.

CDR3 length: 13
J gene: TRBJ2-1
V gene: TRBV2
CDR3 protein: ASRTGTSDYNEQF

CDR3 length: 13
J gene: TRBJ2-1
V gene: TRBV7-3
CDR3 protein: ASSLTGRLAGEQF

CDR3 length: 15
J gene: TRBJ2-7
V gene: TRBV7-8
CDR3 protein: ASSLVSASGSIYEQY

CDR3 length: 14
J gene: TRBJ1-1
V gene: TRBV6-6
CDR3 protein: ASSYSREGGSTEAF

CDR3 length: 13
J gene: TRBJ2-1
V gene: TRBV19
CDR3 protein: ASSITSATYNEQF

CDR3 length: 15
J gene: TRBJ1-4
V gene: TRBV5-1
CDR3 protein: ASSLTGRAGTNEKLF

CDR3 length: 12
J gene: TRBJ2-2
V gene: TRBV28
CDR3 protein: ASWGRGNTGELF

CDR3 length: 12
J gene: TRBJ2-1
V gene: TRBV25-1
CDR3 protein: ASSASGTYNEQF

CDR3 length: 11
J gene: TRBJ2-5
V gene: TRBV28
CDR3 protein: ASSLEGRETQY

CDR3 length: 13
J gene: TRBJ2-6
V gene: TRBV7-6
CDR3 protein: ASSLDRVGANVLT

CDR3 length: 11
J gene: TRBJ1-2
V gene: TRBV6-2/TRBV6-3
CDR3 protein: ASSHSTNYGYT

CDR3 length: 13
J gene: TRBJ1-1
V gene: TRBV6-2/TRBV6-3
CDR3 protein: ASSLQGLRNTEAF

CDR3 length: 14
J gene: TRBJ2-3
V gene: TRBV11-1
CDR3 protein: ASSPGTSGRTDTQY

CDR3 length: 16
J gene: TRBJ1-2
V gene: TRBV5-3
CDR3 protein: ARSLNWGSRSANYGYT

CDR3 length: 12
J gene: TRBJ1-2
V gene: TRBV5-5
CDR3 protein: ASSSGQGAIGYT

CDR3 length: 11
J gene: TRBJ2-7
V gene: TRBV11-3
CDR3 protein: ASSLRLVGEQY

CDR3 length: 13
J gene: TRBJ2-1
V gene: TRBV5-6
CDR3 protein: ASSPGLAGVDEQF

CDR3 length: 13
J gene: TRBJ1-2
V gene: TRBV5-4
CDR3 protein: ASSLDRQGNYGYT

CDR3 length: 12
J gene: TRBJ1-1
V gene: TRBV28
CDR3 protein: ASSSPGLQTEAF

CDR3 length: 14
J gene: TRBJ1-3
V gene: TRBV11-2
CDR3 protein: ASSSRSTGEGNTIY

CDR3 length: 17
J gene: TRBJ1-5
V gene: TRBV28
CDR3 protein: ASSLFRYTGTSSNQPQH

CDR3 length: 14
J gene: TRBJ1-2
V gene: TRBV27
CDR3 protein: ASSLYPYGQADGYT

CDR3 length: 15
J gene: TRBJ1-5
V gene: TRBV28
CDR3 protein: ASSSVSGSRSNQPQH

CDR3 length: 13
J gene: TRBJ1-4
V gene: TRBV7-2
CDR3 protein: ASSHIQGFAEKLF

CDR3 length: 12
J gene: TRBJ2-6
V gene: TRBV19
CDR3 protein: ASSIDTWANVLT

CDR3 length: 13
J gene: TRBJ1-5
V gene: TRBV28
CDR3 protein: ASRFSSRGPQPQH

CDR3 length: 15
J gene: TRBJ2-1
V gene: TRBV5-6
CDR3 protein: ASSLGLAEGSYNEQF